This note documents a single TCR beta chain sequence. Its antigen is still unknown. At one end, the junction sequence differs from germline, possibly due to a read error. The data were taken from a study of cytomegalovirus exposure and HLA in healthy donors. The study's findings and limits: Most of the CMV-associated TCR beta chains (in a later analysis) appeared to be HLA-restricted.

Researchers ran the PCR with 60 Vbeta and 13 Jbeta primers. TCRdb keeps only in-frame clones here, not all; method: immunoSEQ multiplex PCR. Among some 150,000 clones listed, around 80% were seen once. Sequencing was performed on PBMCs. The source of this sequence is a woman in her 40s in good health and CMV-seropositive.

The CDR3 spells CASSLGQNTGAFF. The CDR3, as DNA: TGTGCCAGCAGCTTGGGGCAGAACACTGGAGCTTTCTTT. This sequence joins TRBV7-8 and TRBJ1-1; D possibly corresponds to TRBD1 (5 bases). The germline gives CDR1 SGHVS, CDR2 FQNEAQ. The length of the CDR3 is 13 residues.